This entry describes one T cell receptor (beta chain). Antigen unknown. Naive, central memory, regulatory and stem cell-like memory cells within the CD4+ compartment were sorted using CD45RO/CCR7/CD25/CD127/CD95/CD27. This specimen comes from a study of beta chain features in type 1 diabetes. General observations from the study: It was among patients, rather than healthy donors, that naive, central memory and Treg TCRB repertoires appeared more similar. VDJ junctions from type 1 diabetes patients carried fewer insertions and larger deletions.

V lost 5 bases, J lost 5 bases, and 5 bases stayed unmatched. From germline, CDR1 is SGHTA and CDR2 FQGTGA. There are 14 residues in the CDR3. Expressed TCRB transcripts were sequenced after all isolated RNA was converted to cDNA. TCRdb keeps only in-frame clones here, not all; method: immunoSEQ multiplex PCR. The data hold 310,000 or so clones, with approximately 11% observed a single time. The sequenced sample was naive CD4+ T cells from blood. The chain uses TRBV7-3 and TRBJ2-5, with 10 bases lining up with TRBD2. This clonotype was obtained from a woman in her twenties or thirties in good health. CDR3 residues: CASSPGLASETQYF. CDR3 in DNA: TGTGCCAGCAGCCCGGGACTAGCGTCGGAGACCCAGTACTTC.